Sequencing of this T cell receptor beta chain was carried out in a study of blood T cell repertoires in COVID-19 (dated by TCRdb to 2018 to 2020). Background for the entire study: Samples covering the acute and convalescent phases of COVID-19 were provided by collaborators in the United States, Italy and Spain. The prospective study material was composed of cDNA or gDNA derived from T cells, B-cell-depleted T cells, or PBMCs. Deeply sampled blood TCRbeta repertoires from subjects exposed to, actively infected with, or recovered from COVID-19 were included in the dataset. The repertoires were released in a freely available public database meant as a resource for research on the immune response to SARS-CoV-2. Samples came from the ongoing ImmuneRACE study (first 160 participants) plus 1,254 subjects from 6 global collaborators. A de-identified subject ID, COVID-19 status, age in years and sex were almost always included in the sample metadata. Where available, HLA class I and class II types were obtained from metadata supplied by the sample provider rather than from assay-based typing.

V trim: 5 bases; J trim: 5 bases; unmatched bases: 6. From the cysteine through the phenylalanine, the CDR3 covers 15 amino acids. Left in the record is the CDR3 DNA by itself, 45 bases read in frame from the first base. As encoded in the germline V gene, CDR1 is SNHLY while CDR2 is FYNNEI. In its sample, this clone was seen once. This clone's antigen is unknown. Base qualities were left out, and no much larger clone turns up one base away. The paper as a whole reports these results and caveats: How much clinical and demographic metadata was included differed by source and by participant, and the metadata was provided uncurated.

The immunoSEQ Assay, a bias-controlled multiplex PCR, was used to amplify TCRbeta CDR3 regions from genomic DNA. Per the authors' processing: The number of nucleated cells in each sample was estimated by amplification of reference gene primers within the assay. Sequence reads were collapsed and filtered to measure the absolute abundance of every unique TCRbeta CDR3 rearrangement. For each sample, productive Simpson clonality was calculated as the square root of Simpson's diversity index across productive rearrangements. TCRdb re-hosts the immuneACCESS table, in-frame sequences only. Its copies lack some clones; in the studies checked, an unresolved V gene accounts for under half of them, and the cause for the rest is not known. For V, J and clone size, that table is used; D and trimming come from the DNA. Recorded for this sample are 280,000 or so clones; about 88% of them occurred a single time. Roughly an eighth of the sample is taken by the ten largest.

Each collaborating institution followed its own protocols to collect whole blood in K2EDTA tubes. For TCRbeta analysis, collaborators shipped samples as frozen whole blood, isolated PBMCs, or DNA extracted from either of those sample types. The chain is made from TRBV2 and TRBJ2-2, and 9 bases in between align with TRBD1. The sequence was obtained from a woman aged 55-69 years with acute or convalescent COVID-19. The sample comprised peripheral blood. The CDR3 protein sequence reads: CASSFRDRVTGELFF. The nucleotide sequence reads TGTGCCAGCAGTTTCCGGGACAGGGTGACCGGGGAGCTGTTTTTT.